This T cell receptor beta chain was identified in a study of monozygotic twins with inflammatory bowel disease. Every TCR library drew on around 3,600 ng of total RNA. Samples each yielded cDNA through eight separate reactions. TCRdb derives one entry per CDR3 protein from the 5' RACE reads, leaving out DNA. This sample's table has approximately 200,000 distinct CDR3 sequences. For this clonotype: The antigen remains undetermined.

General study findings and limits: Differences in immunosuppressive treatment may have been a source of added variability in patient repertoires. IBD patients displayed reduced TCRbeta diversity (inverse Simpson) when set against healthy co-twins.

Germline V CDR1 and CDR2: KGHSH, LQKENI. The CDR3 loop spans 14 amino acids. Input material: blood. This TCR came from a human donor with ulcerative colitis or Crohn's disease, or a healthy co-twin of an affected twin (not recorded which). The gene calls are TRBV18 and TRBJ2-3; the D call of TRBD1 rests on TCRdb alone, since no DNA is present to check it. CDR3 sequence: CASSTTTGTDTQYF. The entire variable domain, with the rest obtained from reference TRBV18 and TRBJ2-3, is as follows: NAGVMQNPRHLVRRRGQEARLRCSPMKGHSHVYWYRQLPEEGLKFMVYLQKENIIDESGMPKERFSAEFPKEGPSILRIQQVVRGDSAAYFCASSTTTGTDTQYFGPGTRLTVL.